One sample yielded the 32 T cell receptor beta chains listed below, sequenced in a study of ipilimumab plus nivolumab after autologous stem cell transplantation. Some clones are missing from TCRdb's copy, which holds only in-frame ones; the method was immunoSEQ multiplex PCR. The data contain 20,000 to 30,000 clones, about 86% of them singletons. The sequencing here drew on PBMCs, taken in a trial of ipilimumab plus nivolumab as post-transplant consolidation. These receptors all stem from a male donor with diffuse large B-cell lymphoma.

The chain uses TRBV2 and TRBJ2-1; D is possibly TRBD2 (6 bases). CDR3 length equals 14 residues. Germline-derived CDR1 and CDR2 are SNHLY and FYNNEI. The V and J ends lost 7 bases and 6 bases respectively, with 16 bases between them. The CDR3 region is CASNLRTTSNEQFF. DNA of the CDR3: TGTGCCAGCAATCTTAGGACTACCTCCAATGAGCAGTTCTTC.

The chain has TRBV5-8 and TRBJ1-5, with D unclear. This CDR3 comprises 13 residues. Trimming shortened V by 6 bases and J by 7 bases, and 14 bases separated the two germline ends. Germline V gene lookup returns CDR1 SGHTS and CDR2 YDEGEE. The CDR3 nucleotides read TGTGCCAGCAATACTTTAGGCGGGCAGCCCCAGCATTTT. Translating gives CASNTLGGQPQHF.

CDR3 sequence (DNA): TGTGCCAGCAGCTTGGACCCAATCAGGGACATGAACTATGGCTACACCTTC. It translates to CASSLDPIRDMNYGYTF. V is TRBV5-5 and J is TRBJ1-2; perhaps TRBD1 as D (6 bases). CDR3 length: 17 amino acids. V lost 0 bases to trimming and J lost 2 bases, with 17 bases between them. Germline V gene lookup returns CDR1 SGHKS and CDR2 YYEKEE (reference sequence).

The gene calls are TRBV27 and TRBJ2-3; 11 nucleotides agree with TRBD2. Germline assignment: CDR1 MNHEY and CDR2 SMNVEV (reference sequence). The V segment lost 5 bases and the J segment 7 bases; nucleotides outside the gene matches: 14. CDR3 length: 17 residues. The CDR3 loop reads CASSPLGYSGGANTQYF. The CDR3 DNA reads TGTGCCAGCAGTCCCCTTGGGTATAGCGGGGGGGCGAATACGCAGTATTTT.

This sequence joins TRBV6-5 and TRBJ2-1; the D is unclear. V lost 4 bases to trimming and J lost 4 bases, with 11 bases between them. The germline CDR1 and CDR2 sequences are MNHEY and SVGAGI. The CDR3 is 14 amino acids. CDR3 coding DNA: TGTGCCAGCAGTTCGGTAGATGGGTACAATGAGCAGTTCTTC. Protein: CASSSVDGYNEQFF.

The chain employs TRBV28 and TRBJ1-5; 7 bases match TRBD1. The CDR3 extends over 14 amino acids. The junction had 4 bases not matched to a gene; V was cut back by 5 bases and J by 3 bases. Per germline, CDR1 MDHEN and CDR2 SYDVKM. As DNA, the CDR3 is TGTGCCAGCAGTGGACAGGCCTACAATCAGCCCCAGCATTTT. The encoded protein is CASSGQAYNQPQHF.

The J gene is TRBJ2-1, the V gene TRBV2; perhaps TRBD1 as D (5 bases). CDR3 length: 12 amino acids. The germline CDR1 and CDR2 sequences are SNHLY and FYNNEI. The germline V and J ends were trimmed by 7 bases and 8 bases, with 12 bases remaining between them. The chain's CDR3 is CASMWGNYEQFF. The CDR3 coding sequence is TGTGCCAGCATGTGGGGCAATTATGAGCAGTTCTTC.

V gene TRBV28 combines with J gene TRBJ2-3, with 10 positions matching TRBD2. The CDR3 runs 17 residues. In germline, CDR1 is MDHEN, CDR2 SYDVKM. After removal of 2 bases from V and 2 bases from J, the junction contained 7 bases not matched to a gene. CDR3 in amino acids: CASSLKASGGPTDTQYF. In DNA, the CDR3 is TGTGCCAGCAGTTTAAAAGCTAGCGGGGGACCCACAGATACGCAGTATTTT.

This rearrangement joins TRBV7-8 to TRBJ1-5; D not certain. The germline V gene encodes CDR1 SGHVS and CDR2 FQNEAQ. Trimming left V 5 bases short and J 0 bases short, with 17 bases between. The CDR3 consists of 17 residues. The CDR3 reads CASSPYGVQYSNQPQHF. The CDR3 nucleotides read TGTGCCAGCAGCCCCTATGGGGTCCAATATAGCAATCAGCCCCAGCATTTT.

V usage is TRBV5-4 and J usage is TRBJ1-2, with D perhaps TRBD1 (6 bases). This CDR3 spans 15 amino acids. In germline, CDR1 is SGHNT, CDR2 YYREEE (reference sequence). Trimming took off 1 base at V and 8 bases at J, with 18 bases between the two ends. CDR3 DNA sequence: TGTGCCAGCAGCTTGCCCCCACGAGGGGGGAGCGGCTACACCTTC. This gives the protein CASSLPPRGGSGYTF.

The chain combines TRBV25-1 with TRBJ1-4, with TRBD1 as a possible D gene (6 bases). V dropped 1 base and J dropped 6 bases, with 6 bases sitting between them. CDR3 length: 13 residues. The germline V gene encodes CDR1 MGHDK and CDR2 SYGVNS. DNA for the CDR3: TGTGCCAGCAGTGAATGGACAGATGAAAAACTGTTTTTT. The encoded protein is CASSEWTDEKLFF.

The chain is built from TRBV7-3 and TRBJ2-1, with a weak D call TRBD1 (5 bases). This CDR3 region has 13 residues. Trimming left V 2 bases short and J 7 bases short, with 9 bases between. The V gene's germline CDR1 is SGHTA and CDR2 FQGTGA. CDR3 sequence: CASSLSRGNEQFF. In DNA, the CDR3 is TGTGCCAGCAGCTTATCTAGGGGAAATGAGCAGTTCTTC.

V usage is TRBV9 and J usage is TRBJ2-3; D possibly matches TRBD1 or TRBD2 (5 bases each). V was shortened by 2 bases and J by 6 bases, with 16 bases between the two germline ends. Germline CDR1 SGDLS, CDR2 YYNGEE. There are 15 residues in the CDR3. CDR3: CASSVSGTDSDTQYF. In nucleotides, the CDR3 is TGTGCCAGCAGCGTGTCCGGGACGGACTCCGATACGCAGTATTTT.

This clone was seen a single time. This chain uses TRBV19 with TRBJ1-2; 9 bases fit TRBD1. Germline V gene lookup returns CDR1 LNHDA and CDR2 SQIVND (reference sequence). The CDR3 consists of 13 residues. V was pared by 6 bases and J by 9 bases, with 8 bases of the junction left unmatched. CDR3 nucleotide sequence: TGTGCCAGTAGCAACCGACAGGGGGAAAGCTACACCTTC. Translated, it gives CASSNRQGESYTF.

The chain's CDR3 is CATLGPPSGELFF. The DNA for the CDR3 is TGTGCCACCCTTGGGCCACCCAGCGGGGAGCTGTTTTTT. The chain couples TRBV11-2 to TRBJ2-2, with D uncertain. Deletions cut 10 bases from V and 7 bases from J, with 16 bases between. Germline CDR1 SGHAT, CDR2 FQNNGV. The CDR3 consists of 13 residues.

The rearrangement links TRBV7-2 to TRBJ2-1; D might be TRBD2 (6 bases). Trimming left V 1 base short and J 8 bases short, with 15 bases between. The CDR3 extends over 15 amino acids. Germline V gene data show CDR1 as SGHTA and CDR2 as FQGNSA. The CDR3, as DNA: TGTGCCAGCAGCTTAGTTGGGACTCTGGGAGATGAGCAGTTCTTC. This encodes CASSLVGTLGDEQFF. The whole variable domain, remainder taken from reference TRBV7-2 and TRBJ2-1, is GAGVSQSPSNKVTEKGKDVELRCDPISGHTALYWYRQSLGQGLEFLIYFQGNSAPDKSGLPSDRFSAERTGGSVSTLTIQRTQQEDSAVYLCASSLVGTLGDEQFFGPGTRLTVL.

The chain joins TRBV6-1 to TRBJ1-5, with D possibly being TRBD1 (5 bases). Between the trimmed V and J ends, which lost 10 bases and 4 bases, there was a span of 20 bases. This CDR3 region has 15 residues. CDR1 and CDR2 from the germline V gene are MNHNS and SASEGT. In DNA, the CDR3 is TGTGCCACCACAGCTCTGATCGCAGGGAATCAGCCCCAGCATTTT. Translating gives CATTALIAGNQPQHF.

This rearrangement joins TRBV5-1 to TRBJ2-3; 10 nucleotides match TRBD2. Germline assignment: CDR1 SGHRS and CDR2 YFSETQ. CDR3 length: 16 residues. V lost 1 base and J lost 5; bases outside the gene matches: 7. The DNA of the CDR3 is TGCGCCAGCAGCTTGTTAGCGGGGGGCCTAGGAGATACGCAGTATTTT. The encoded protein is CASSLLAGGLGDTQYF. Looking up the rest from reference TRBV5-1 and TRBJ2-3 gives the full variable domain: KAGVTQTPRYLIKTRGQQVTLSCSPISGHRSVSWYQQTPGQGLQFLFEYFSETQRNKGNFPGRFSGRQFSNSRSEMNVSTLELGDSALYLCASSLLAGGLGDTQYFGPGTRLTVL.

This chain links TRBV11-2 with TRBJ2-1; 8 nucleotides align to TRBD1. There are 16 residues in the CDR3. Germline V gene data show CDR1 as SGHAT and CDR2 as FQNNGV. Trimming cost V 5 bases and J 0 bases; bases outside gene matches: 6. CDR3 nucleotides: TGTGCCAGCAGCACCAGGACAGGGAGCTCCTACAATGAGCAGTTCTTC. Protein product: CASSTRTGSSYNEQFF.

This sequence joins TRBV7-9 and TRBJ2-5; D possibly corresponds to TRBD2 (7 bases). Trimming removed 2 bases at V and 5 bases at J, with 15 bases between. CDR1 SEHNR and CDR2 FQNEAQ come from the germline V gene (reference sequence). The CDR3 is made up of 15 amino acids. DNA for the CDR3: TGTGCCAGCAGCTTATTGGGGGGGGCCACGGAGACCCAGTACTTC. This encodes CASSLLGGATETQYF.

The chain joins TRBV6-4 to TRBJ2-2; no reliable D call. Per the germline V gene, CDR1 is MRHNA and CDR2 is SNTAGT. The V gene lost 5 bases and the J gene lost 5 bases, with 12 bases spanning the gap. The CDR3 is made up of 14 amino acids. The DNA of the CDR3 is TGTGCCAGCAGTCTTTTCCCATGGACCGGGGAGCTGTTTTTT. Translated, it gives CASSLFPWTGELFF.

The chain combines TRBV6-1 with TRBJ2-7; D is perhaps TRBD2 (5 bases). V lost 6 bases and J 4 bases, leaving 7 bases between the germline ends. Germline V gives CDR1 MNHNS, CDR2 SASEGT. The CDR3 loop spans 11 amino acids. CDR3 nucleotides: TGTGCCAGCAGGGGAGTTTACGAGCAGTACTTC. Amino acids: CASRGVYEQYF.

The V gene is TRBV19, the J gene TRBJ2-5, with 10 bases matching TRBD2. Trimming removed 6 bases from V and 4 bases from J; junction bases left unmatched: 5. This CDR3 has 14 residues. Germline CDR1 and CDR2: LNHDA and SQIVND (reference sequence). In nucleotides, the CDR3 is TGTGCCAGTAGCGATAGACTAGCGGGAGAGACCCAGTACTTC. Residues: CASSDRLAGETQYF. The full variable domain, rest sourced from reference TRBV19 and TRBJ2-5, is DGGITQSPKYLFRKEGQNVTLSCEQNLNHDAMYWYRQDPGQGLRLIYYSQIVNDFQKGDIAEGYSVSREKKESFPLTVTSAQKNPTAFYLCASSDRLAGETQYFGPGTRLLVL.

Relative to its sample, this clone is medium-sized. The chain is built from TRBV19 and TRBJ2-1, with D possibly being TRBD1 (5 bases). Germline-derived CDR1 and CDR2 are LNHDA and SQIVND (reference sequence). Trimming removed 7 bases from V and 0 bases from J, with 13 bases in between. The length of the CDR3 is 15 residues. The CDR3 is CASNQGAGSYNEQFF. The CDR3 region has the DNA TGTGCCAGTAACCAAGGGGCCGGCTCCTACAATGAGCAGTTCTTC.

This clone has more than one count but fewer than ten. This chain joins TRBV9 and TRBJ1-1; D is perhaps TRBD1 (5 bases). The CDR3 totals 14 residues. Germline CDR1 and CDR2: SGDLS and YYNGEE. V gave up 2 bases and J gave up 6 bases, with 14 bases separating them. CDR3 coding DNA: TGTGCCAGCAGCGTTTATGACAGAAGCCCTGAAGCTTTCTTT. Translated: CASSVYDRSPEAFF.

This clone was detected only a few times. The J gene is TRBJ2-1, the V gene TRBV10-3; 8 nucleotides line up with TRBD2. CDR1 is ENHRY, CDR2 SYGVKD, per germline. Germline trimming cut 5 bases from V and 7 bases from J; bases unmatched to any gene: 10. The CDR3 runs to 15 residues. The CDR3 here is CAISRAGELGNEQFF. CDR3 nucleotide sequence: TGTGCCATCAGTAGAGCGGGGGAGCTCGGTAATGAGCAGTTCTTC.

The V call is TRBV9, the J call TRBJ2-3, with D perhaps matching TRBD1 or TRBD2 (5 bases each). The CDR3 length is 16 residues. CDR1 is SGDLS and CDR2 is YYNGEE in the germline V gene. The V end was cut by 0 bases, the J end by 0 bases, with 11 bases between. For the CDR3, the DNA is TGTGCCAGCAGCGTAGGAGGTTGGGACAGCACAGATACGCAGTATTTT. Translated, it gives CASSVGGWDSTDTQYF.

The chain couples TRBV18 to TRBJ2-2, with D uncertain. Germline-derived CDR1 and CDR2 are KGHSH and LQKENI. V was trimmed by 5 bases and J by 2 bases, leaving 9 bases between them. The CDR3 runs 14 residues. CDR3 residues: CASSGFTNTGELFF. The DNA of the CDR3 is TGTGCCAGCTCAGGGTTTACTAACACCGGGGAGCTGTTTTTT.

This clone showed up just once. This rearrangement joins TRBV7-9 to TRBJ2-5, with D perhaps TRBD2 (6 bases). The CDR3 sequence is 14 residues long. V dropped 5 bases and J dropped 4 bases, with 14 bases sitting between them. Germline lookup yields CDR1 SEHNR and CDR2 FQNEAQ (reference sequence). The CDR3: CASSVTTGGETQYF. DNA of the CDR3: TGTGCCAGCAGCGTGACTACCGGGGGAGAGACCCAGTACTTC.

The chain employs TRBV7-9 and TRBJ1-1; 8 bases line up with TRBD1. The trim removed 5 bases at V and 5 bases at J, leaving 13 bases unmatched. Germline values: CDR1 SEHNR, CDR2 FQNEAQ (reference sequence). This CDR3 is 16 amino acids long. The CDR3 DNA is TGTGCCAGCAGCCTCCTCCTGGGACAGGCTTTAACTGAAGCTTTCTTT. Its protein is CASSLLLGQALTEAFF.

This clone was seen just once. In nucleotides, the CDR3 is TGCGCCAGCACCTCCGGGACAGTGTACAATGAGCAGTTCTTC. It encodes CASTSGTVYNEQFF. The chain employs TRBV5-1 and TRBJ2-1; TRBD1 matches at 7 bases. V lost 6 bases and J lost 4; bases outside the gene matches: 7. The germline gives CDR1 SGHRS, CDR2 YFSETQ. The CDR3 length is 14 residues. Full variable domain (rest looked up from reference TRBV5-1 and TRBJ2-1): KAGVTQTPRYLIKTRGQQVTLSCSPISGHRSVSWYQQTPGQGLQFLFEYFSETQRNKGNFPGRFSGRQFSNSRSEMNVSTLELGDSALYLCASTSGTVYNEQFFGPGTRLTVL.

This clone was seen only a few times. The chain recombines TRBV27 with TRBJ1-2; TRBD1 matches 8 bases. Per the germline V gene, CDR1 is MNHEY and CDR2 is SMNVEV (reference sequence). The CDR3 runs 14 residues. J was trimmed by 3 bases and V by 4 bases; bases with no gene match: 4. CDR3 sequence (DNA): TGTGCCAGCAGTTCAGGGGGCGGGTACTATGGCTACACCTTC. Its protein is CASSSGGGYYGYTF.